This T cell receptor beta chain derives from a study of cytomegalovirus exposure and HLA in healthy donors. Study in general: Some 85 million unique TCRs, all from HLA-typed donors, were included in an early release of the data.

The PCR ran on 60 Vbeta and 13 Jbeta primers. TCRdb's table, derived via immunoSEQ multiplex PCR, lists solely in-frame clones and lacks some. The sample lists some 95,000 clones; nearly 80% were seen once. Turning to this clone: The antigen is unknown.

Findings and caveats of the study: Accounts indicate the classifier identified cytomegalovirus status with strong specificity and sensitivity.

Germline loops: CDR1 MDHEN, CDR2 SYDVKM. The CDR3 length is 15 residues. Trimming took 1 base from V and 3 from J; bases not matched to a gene: 2. The TCR originated in a woman aged 40 to 50 in good health and CMV-seropositive. The gene calls are TRBV28 and TRBJ2-5, with TRBD1 matching 10 bases. Material: PBMCs. CDR3 sequence (DNA): TGTGCCAGCAGTTTATTAGGACAGGGGGAAGAGACCCAGTACTTC. This codes for CASSLLGQGEETQYF.